This T cell receptor beta chain was captured by sequencing in a study of blood T cell repertoires in COVID-19. Across the study: In each case, the material was cDNA or gDNA derived from T cells, B-cell-depleted T cells, or PBMCs.

On this clone itself: Other nucleotide sequences from this sample produce the same CDR3.

Profiling relied on immunoSEQ multiplex PCR, and the TCRdb table lists in-frame clones only, not all of them. Here the sample spans about 210,000 clones, 75% to 90% being singletons. The V gene end was trimmed by 3 bases and the J gene end by 5 bases; junction bases not matched to a gene: 3. This CDR3 has 14 amino acids. CDR1 and CDR2 (germline): SEHNR, FQNEAQ (reference sequence). V usage is TRBV7-9 and J usage is TRBJ1-4, with 7 bases aligning to TRBD1. Material for sequencing was peripheral blood. This sequence was found in a woman between 40 and 50 years old with acute or convalescent COVID-19. The CDR3 reads CASSLGQSNEKLFF. In DNA form, the CDR3 reads TGTGCCAGCAGCTTGGGACAGTCGAATGAAAAACTGTTTTTT. Combining the CDR3 with reference TRBV7-9 and TRBJ1-4 gives the whole variable domain DTGVSQNPRHKITKRGQNVTFRCDPISEHNRLYWYRQTLGQGPEFLTYFQNEAQLEKSRLLSDRFSAERPKGSFSTLEIQRTEQGDSAMYLCASSLGQSNEKLFFGSGTQLSVL.